This TCR beta chain was profiled in a study of T cell responses to AZD1222 COVID-19 vaccine. Profiled with immunoSEQ multiplex PCR; TCRdb holds only in-frame clones, not every one. The sample has 150,000 or so clones; 90% to 95% are singletons. The table lists this clone with a count of one. The V end was cut by 4 bases, the J end by 6 bases, with 22 bases between. Germline CDR1 and CDR2: SGDLS and YYNGEE. The CDR3 length is 17 residues. The chain couples TRBV9 to TRBJ2-2; D unresolved. This sequence originates from an adult in good health. The source material was peripheral blood, sampled on day 0 of AZD1222 vaccination. In DNA, the CDR3 is TGTGCCAGCAGCACCCTAGGAAGCTCCTGGCTCGCCGGGGAGCTGTTTTTT. It encodes CASSTLGSSWLAGELFF.